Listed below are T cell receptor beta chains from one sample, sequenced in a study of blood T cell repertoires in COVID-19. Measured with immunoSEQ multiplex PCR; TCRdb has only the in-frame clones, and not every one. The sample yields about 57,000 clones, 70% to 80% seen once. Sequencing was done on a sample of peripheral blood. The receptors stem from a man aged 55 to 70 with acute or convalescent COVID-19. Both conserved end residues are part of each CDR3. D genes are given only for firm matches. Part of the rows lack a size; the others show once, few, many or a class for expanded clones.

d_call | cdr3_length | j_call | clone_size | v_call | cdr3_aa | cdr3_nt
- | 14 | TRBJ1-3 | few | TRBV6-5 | CASTARFSGNTIYF | TGTGCCAGCACCGCTAGGTTCTCTGGAAACACCATATATTTT
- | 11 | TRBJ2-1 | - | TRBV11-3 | CASSAGHEQFF | TGTGCCAGCAGCGCGGGACATGAGCAGTTCTTC
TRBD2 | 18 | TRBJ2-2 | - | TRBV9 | CASSAQGYSGSFTGELFF | TGTGCCAGCAGCGCACAGGGCTATAGCGGGAGCTTCACCGGGGAGCTGTTTTTT
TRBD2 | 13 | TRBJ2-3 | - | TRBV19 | CASRRESTDTQYF | TGTGCCAGTAGGCGGGAGAGCACAGATACGCAGTATTTT
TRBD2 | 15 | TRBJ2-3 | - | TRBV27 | CASSAGTSGTDTQYF | TGTGCCAGCAGTGCAGGGACTAGCGGCACAGATACGCAGTATTTT
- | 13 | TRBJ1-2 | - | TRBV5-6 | CASSLVRGAGYTF | TGTGCCAGCAGCCTTGTCAGGGGCGCCGGCTACACCTTC
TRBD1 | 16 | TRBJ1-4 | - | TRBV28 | CASSSPLTGGREKLFF | TGTGCCAGCAGTTCTCCTTTGACAGGGGGTCGCGAAAAACTGTTTTTT
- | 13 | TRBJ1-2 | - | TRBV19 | CASRRGTNYGYTF | TGTGCCAGCAGAAGGGGGACTAACTATGGCTACACCTTC
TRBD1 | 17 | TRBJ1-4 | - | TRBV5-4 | CASSQSRDRGRSEKLFF | TGTGCCAGCAGTCAGTCCCGGGACAGGGGGCGAAGCGAAAAACTGTTTTTT
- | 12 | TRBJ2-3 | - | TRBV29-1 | CSVKQGTDTQYF | TGCAGCGTAAAACAGGGAACAGATACGCAGTATTTT
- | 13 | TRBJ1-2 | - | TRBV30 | CADYEGTNYGYTF | TGTGCCGATTACGAGGGAACTAACTATGGCTACACCTTC
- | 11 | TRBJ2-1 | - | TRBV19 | CASSMAGEQFF | TGTGCCAGTAGTATGGCGGGGGAGCAGTTCTTC
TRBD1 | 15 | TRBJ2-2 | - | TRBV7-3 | CASSLGQGFGGELFF | TGTGCCAGCAGCTTAGGACAGGGTTTTGGCGGGGAGCTGTTTTTT
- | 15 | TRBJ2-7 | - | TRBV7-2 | CASSAQLGLSYEQYF | TGTGCCAGCAGCGCCCAACTAGGCCTCTCCTACGAGCAGTACTTC
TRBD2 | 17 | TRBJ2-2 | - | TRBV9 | CASSVSSGRWNTGELFF | TGTGCCAGCAGCGTGTCAAGCGGGAGGTGGAACACCGGGGAGCTGTTTTTT
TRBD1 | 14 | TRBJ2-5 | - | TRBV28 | CASSGTGDWETQYF | TGTGCCAGCAGTGGGACAGGGGATTGGGAGACCCAGTACTTC
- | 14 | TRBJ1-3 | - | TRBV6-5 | CASSYAYPGSTIYF | TGTGCCAGCAGTTACGCGTATCCGGGGAGCACCATATATTTT
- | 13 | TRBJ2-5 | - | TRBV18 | CASSSGYQETQYF | TGTGCCAGCTCATCAGGATATCAAGAGACCCAGTACTTC
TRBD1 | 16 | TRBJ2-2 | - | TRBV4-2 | CASSQDLTGAAGELFF | TGTGCCAGCAGCCAGGACTTAACAGGGGCGGCCGGGGAGCTGTTTTTT
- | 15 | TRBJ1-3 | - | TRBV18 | CASSLGSSSGNTIYF | TGTGCCAGCTCACTCGGGAGCAGCTCTGGAAACACCATATATTTT
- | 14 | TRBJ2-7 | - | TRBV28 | CASSLAGFSYEQYF | TGTGCCAGCAGTTTGGCGGGATTCTCCTACGAGCAGTACTTC
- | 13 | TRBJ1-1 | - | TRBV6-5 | CASSYRRGTEAFF | TGTGCCAGCAGTTACAGGAGGGGCACTGAAGCTTTCTTT
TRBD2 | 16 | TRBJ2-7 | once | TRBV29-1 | CSVDPGLAGGPHEQYF | TGCAGCGTGGACCCGGGACTAGCGGGAGGGCCCCACGAGCAGTACTTC
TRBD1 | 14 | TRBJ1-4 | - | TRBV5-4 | CASSPGQGNEKLFF | TGTGCCAGCAGCCCGGGACAGGGGAATGAAAAACTGTTTTTT
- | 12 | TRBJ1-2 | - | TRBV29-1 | CSVRDTGYGYTF | TGCAGCGTAAGGGACACTGGCTATGGCTACACCTTC
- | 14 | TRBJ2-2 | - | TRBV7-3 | CASSLTRNTGELFF | TGTGCCAGCAGCTTAACGCGGAACACCGGGGAGCTGTTTTTT
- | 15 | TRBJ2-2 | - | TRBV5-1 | CASSRTASNTGELFF | TGCGCCAGCAGCCGGACAGCCTCGAACACCGGGGAGCTGTTTTTT
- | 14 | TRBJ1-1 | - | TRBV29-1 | CSGSHRERGTEAFF | TGCAGCGGGTCCCACAGGGAGAGGGGCACTGAAGCTTTCTTT
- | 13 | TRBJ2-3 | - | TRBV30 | CAWRLDSTDTQYF | TGTGCCTGGAGGTTGGACAGTACAGATACGCAGTATTTT
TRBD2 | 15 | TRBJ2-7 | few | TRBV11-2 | CASSSGLAGSYEQYF | TGTGCCAGCAGCTCGGGACTAGCGGGCTCCTACGAGCAGTACTTC
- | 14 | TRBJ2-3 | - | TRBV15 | CATSRDQDSNTQYF | TGTGCCACCAGCAGAGATCAGGACTCAAATACGCAGTATTTT
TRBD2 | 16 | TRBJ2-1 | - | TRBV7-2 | CASSSGGGPRVNEQFF | TGTGCCAGCAGCTCTGGGGGAGGGCCTCGGGTCAATGAGCAGTTCTTC
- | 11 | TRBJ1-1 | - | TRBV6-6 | CASSYSGEAFF | TGTGCCAGCAGTTACAGCGGTGAAGCTTTCTTT
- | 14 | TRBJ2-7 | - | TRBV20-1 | CSASDPRFGDEQYF | TGCAGTGCTAGTGACCCTAGGTTCGGCGACGAGCAGTACTTC
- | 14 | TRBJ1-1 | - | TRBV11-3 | CASSCRSRQVEAFF | TGTGCCAGCAGCTGCCGTAGTAGACAGGTTGAAGCTTTCTTT
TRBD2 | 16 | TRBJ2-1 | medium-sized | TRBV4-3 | CASSLSGSQPYNEQFF | TGCGCCAGCAGCCTTAGCGGGTCCCAACCCTACAATGAGCAGTTCTTC
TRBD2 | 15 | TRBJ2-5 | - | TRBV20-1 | CSASVGGGNQETQYF | TGCAGTGCTAGTGTTGGCGGGGGTAACCAAGAGACCCAGTACTTC
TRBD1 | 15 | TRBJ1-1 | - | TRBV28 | CASSFPGQQNTEAFF | TGTGCCAGCAGTTTCCCGGGACAGCAGAACACTGAAGCTTTCTTT
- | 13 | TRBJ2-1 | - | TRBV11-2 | CASSLGEGGEQFF | TGTGCCAGCAGCTTAGGGGAGGGGGGTGAGCAGTTCTTC
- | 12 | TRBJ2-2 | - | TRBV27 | CASSAGTGELFF | TGTGCCAGCAGTGCGGGTACCGGGGAGCTGTTTTTT
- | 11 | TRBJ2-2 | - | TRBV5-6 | CASTSAGELFF | TGTGCCAGCACCTCTGCGGGGGAGCTGTTTTTT
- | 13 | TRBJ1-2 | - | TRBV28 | CASSTPGDYGYTF | TGTGCCAGCAGCACCCCTGGAGACTATGGCTACACCTTC
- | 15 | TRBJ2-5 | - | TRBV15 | CATSREGLNQETQYF | TGTGCCACCAGCAGAGAAGGACTGAACCAAGAGACCCAGTACTTC
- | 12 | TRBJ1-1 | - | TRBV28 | CASSSGLGKAFF | TGTGCCAGCAGTTCAGGTTTGGGCAAAGCTTTCTTT
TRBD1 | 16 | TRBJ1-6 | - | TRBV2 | CASRTGATPYNSPLHF | TGTGCCAGCAGGACAGGGGCCACCCCTTATAATTCACCCCTCCACTTT
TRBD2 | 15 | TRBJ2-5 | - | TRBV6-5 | CASNPPRGYQETQYF | TGTGCCAGCAATCCTCCGCGGGGGTACCAAGAGACCCAGTACTTC
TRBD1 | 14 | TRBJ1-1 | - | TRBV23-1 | CASRATGVGTEAFF | TGCGCCAGCAGAGCGACAGGGGTTGGGACTGAAGCTTTCTTT
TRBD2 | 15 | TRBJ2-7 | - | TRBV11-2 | CASSLDWGGTYEQYF | TGTGCCAGCAGCTTAGATTGGGGAGGGACCTACGAGCAGTACTTC
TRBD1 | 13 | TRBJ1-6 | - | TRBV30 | CAWGRQGPSPLHF | TGTGCCTGGGGCCGACAGGGCCCCTCACCCCTCCACTTT
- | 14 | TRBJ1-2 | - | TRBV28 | CASNRATRYYGYTF | TGTGCCAGCAACAGGGCAACTCGTTACTATGGCTACACCTTC
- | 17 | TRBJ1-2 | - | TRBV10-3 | CAISESIFRPANYGYTF | TGTGCCATCAGTGAGTCGATCTTCAGGCCAGCTAACTATGGCTACACCTTC
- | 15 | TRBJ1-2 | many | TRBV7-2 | CASSPEGQGIYGYTF | TGTGCCAGCAGCCCCGAGGGGCAGGGGATCTATGGCTACACCTTC